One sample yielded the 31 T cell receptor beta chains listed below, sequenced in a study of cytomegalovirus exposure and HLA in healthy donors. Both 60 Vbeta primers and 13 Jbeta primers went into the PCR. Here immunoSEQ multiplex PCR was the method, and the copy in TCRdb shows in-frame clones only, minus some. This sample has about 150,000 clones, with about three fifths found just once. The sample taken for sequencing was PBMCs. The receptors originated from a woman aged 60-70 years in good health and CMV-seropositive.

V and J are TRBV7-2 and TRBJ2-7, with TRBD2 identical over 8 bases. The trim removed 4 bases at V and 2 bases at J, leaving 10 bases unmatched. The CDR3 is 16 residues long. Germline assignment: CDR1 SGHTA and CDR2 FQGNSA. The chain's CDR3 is CASSYPLAGITYEQYF. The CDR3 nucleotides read TGTGCCAGCAGCTATCCGCTAGCGGGTATTACCTACGAGCAGTACTTC.

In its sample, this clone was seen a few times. CDR3 nucleotide sequence: TGTGCCATCAGTGAAGGAGACCCCTACGAGCAGTACTTC. Translation: CAISEGDPYEQYF. The genes are TRBV10-3 and TRBJ2-7; D gene uncertain. The V gene's germline CDR1 is ENHRY and CDR2 SYGVKD. The CDR3 runs to 13 residues. V gave up 3 bases and J gave up 2 bases, with 8 bases separating them.

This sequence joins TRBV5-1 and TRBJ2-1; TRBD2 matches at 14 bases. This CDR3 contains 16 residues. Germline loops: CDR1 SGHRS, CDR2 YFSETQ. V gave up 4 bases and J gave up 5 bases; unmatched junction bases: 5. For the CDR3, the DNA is TGCGCCAGCAGCGGGGGACTAGCGGGAGAGAACAATGAGCAGTTCTTC. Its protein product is CASSGGLAGENNEQFF.

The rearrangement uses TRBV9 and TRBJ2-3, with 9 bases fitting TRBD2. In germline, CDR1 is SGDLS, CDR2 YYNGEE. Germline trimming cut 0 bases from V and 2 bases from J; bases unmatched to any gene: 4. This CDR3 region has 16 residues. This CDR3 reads CASSVGGTSNTDTQYF. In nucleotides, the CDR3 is TGTGCCAGCAGCGTAGGGGGGACTAGCAACACAGATACGCAGTATTTT.

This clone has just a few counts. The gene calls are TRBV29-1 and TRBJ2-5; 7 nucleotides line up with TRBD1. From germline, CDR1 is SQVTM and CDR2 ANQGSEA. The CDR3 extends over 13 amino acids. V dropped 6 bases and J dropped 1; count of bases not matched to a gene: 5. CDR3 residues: CSVPGQIQETQYF. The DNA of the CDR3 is TGCAGCGTCCCGGGACAGATCCAAGAGACCCAGTACTTC.

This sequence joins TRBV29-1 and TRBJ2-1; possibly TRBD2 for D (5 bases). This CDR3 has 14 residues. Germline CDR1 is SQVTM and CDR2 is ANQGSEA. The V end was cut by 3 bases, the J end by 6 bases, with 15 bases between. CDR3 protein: CSVEASTLGNEQFF. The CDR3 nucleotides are TGCAGCGTTGAGGCTAGCACCTTGGGCAATGAGCAGTTCTTC.

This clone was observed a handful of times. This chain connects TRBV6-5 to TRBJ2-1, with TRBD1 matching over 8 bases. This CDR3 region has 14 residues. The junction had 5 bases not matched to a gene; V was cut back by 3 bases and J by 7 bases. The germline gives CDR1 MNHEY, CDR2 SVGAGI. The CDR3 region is CASSYADRGNEQFF. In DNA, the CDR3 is TGTGCCAGCAGTTATGCCGACAGGGGTAATGAGCAGTTCTTC.

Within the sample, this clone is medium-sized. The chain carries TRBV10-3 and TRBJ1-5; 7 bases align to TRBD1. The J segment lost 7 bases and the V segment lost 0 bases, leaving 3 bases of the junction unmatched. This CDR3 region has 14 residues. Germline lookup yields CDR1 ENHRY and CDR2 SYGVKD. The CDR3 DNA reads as TGTGCCATCAGTGAGTCAGGGACAGAACAGCCCCAGCATTTT. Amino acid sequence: CAISESGTEQPQHF.

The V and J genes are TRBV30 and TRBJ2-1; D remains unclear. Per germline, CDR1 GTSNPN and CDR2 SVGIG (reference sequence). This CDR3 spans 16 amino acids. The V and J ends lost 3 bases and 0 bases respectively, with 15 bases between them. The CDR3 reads CAWSPARSSSYNEQFF. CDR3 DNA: TGTGCCTGGAGCCCTGCCAGGTCAAGCTCCTACAATGAGCAGTTCTTC.

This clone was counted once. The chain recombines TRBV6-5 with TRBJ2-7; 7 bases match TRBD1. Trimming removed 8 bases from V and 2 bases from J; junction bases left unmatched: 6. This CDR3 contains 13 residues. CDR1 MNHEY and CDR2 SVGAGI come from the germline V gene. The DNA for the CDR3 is TGTGCCAGCTCAAAGGGGGCTCCCTACGAGCAGTACTTC. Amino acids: CASSKGAPYEQYF.

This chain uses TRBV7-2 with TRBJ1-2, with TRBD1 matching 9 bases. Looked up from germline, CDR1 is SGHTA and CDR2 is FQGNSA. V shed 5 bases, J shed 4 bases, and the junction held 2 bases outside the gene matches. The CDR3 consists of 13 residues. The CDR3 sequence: CASSLQGAYGYTF. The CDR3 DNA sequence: TGTGCCAGCAGCCTACAGGGGGCCTATGGCTACACCTTC.

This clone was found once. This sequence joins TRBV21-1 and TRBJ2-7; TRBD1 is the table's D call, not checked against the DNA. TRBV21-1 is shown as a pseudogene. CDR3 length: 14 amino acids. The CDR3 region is CATQEDREPYEQYF. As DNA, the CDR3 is TGTGCCACCCAAGAGGACAGAGAACCCTACGAGCAGTACTTC.

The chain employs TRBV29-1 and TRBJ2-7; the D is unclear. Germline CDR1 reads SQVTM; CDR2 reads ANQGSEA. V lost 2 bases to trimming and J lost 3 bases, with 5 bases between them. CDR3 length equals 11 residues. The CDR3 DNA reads TGCAGCGTTGAATTAGACTACGAGCAGTACTTC. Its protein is CSVELDYEQYF.

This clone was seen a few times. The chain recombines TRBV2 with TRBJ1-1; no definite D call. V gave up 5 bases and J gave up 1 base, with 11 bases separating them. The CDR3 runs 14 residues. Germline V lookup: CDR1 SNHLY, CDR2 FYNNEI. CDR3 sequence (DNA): TGTGCCAGCAGTCCCAGTTTACAGAACACTGAAGCTTTCTTT. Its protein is CASSPSLQNTEAFF.

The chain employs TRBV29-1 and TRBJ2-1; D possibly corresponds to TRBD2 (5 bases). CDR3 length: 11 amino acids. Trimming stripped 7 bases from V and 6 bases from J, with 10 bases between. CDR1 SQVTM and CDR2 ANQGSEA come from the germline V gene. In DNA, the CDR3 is TGCAGCGCCCTACGGGGCAATGAGCAGTTCTTC. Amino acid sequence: CSALRGNEQFF.

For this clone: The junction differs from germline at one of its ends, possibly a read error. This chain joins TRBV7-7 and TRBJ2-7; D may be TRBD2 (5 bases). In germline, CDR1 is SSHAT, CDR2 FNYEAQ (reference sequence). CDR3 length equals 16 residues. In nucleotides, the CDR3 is TGTGCTAGCAGCTTACCGCGCAGAACTAGACTCTACGAGCAGTACTTC. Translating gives CASSLPRRTRLYEQYF.

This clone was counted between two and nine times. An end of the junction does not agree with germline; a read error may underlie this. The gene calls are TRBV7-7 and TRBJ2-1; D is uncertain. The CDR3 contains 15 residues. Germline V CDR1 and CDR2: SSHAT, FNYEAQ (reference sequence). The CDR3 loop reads CASSVIGGSYNEQFF. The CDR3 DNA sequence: TGTGCTAGCAGCGTAATCGGCGGATCCTACAATGAGCAGTTCTTC.

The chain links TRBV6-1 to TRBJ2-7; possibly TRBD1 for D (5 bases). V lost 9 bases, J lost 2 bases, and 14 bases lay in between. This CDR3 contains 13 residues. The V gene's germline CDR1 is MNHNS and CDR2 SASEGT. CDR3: CASTQGLTYEQYF. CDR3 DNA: TGTGCCAGTACTCAGGGATTAACCTACGAGCAGTACTTC.

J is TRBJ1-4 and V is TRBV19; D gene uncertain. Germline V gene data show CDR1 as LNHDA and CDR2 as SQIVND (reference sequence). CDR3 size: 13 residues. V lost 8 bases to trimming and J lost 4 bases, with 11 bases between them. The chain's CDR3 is CASEQPFNEKLFF. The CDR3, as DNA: TGTGCCAGTGAACAGCCCTTTAATGAAAAACTGTTTTTT.

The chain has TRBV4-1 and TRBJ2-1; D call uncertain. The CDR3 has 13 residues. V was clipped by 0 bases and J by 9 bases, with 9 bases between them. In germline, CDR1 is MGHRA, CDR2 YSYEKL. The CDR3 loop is CASSQDHTGEQFF. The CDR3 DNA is TGCGCCAGCAGCCAAGATCATACGGGTGAGCAGTTCTTC.

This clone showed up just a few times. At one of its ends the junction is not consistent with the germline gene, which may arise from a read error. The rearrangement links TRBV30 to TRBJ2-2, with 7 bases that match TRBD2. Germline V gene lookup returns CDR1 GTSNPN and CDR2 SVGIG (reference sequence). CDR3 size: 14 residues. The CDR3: CAWSVTTSVRGAVF. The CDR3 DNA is TGTGCCTGGAGTGTAACTACTAGCGTACGGGGAGCTGTTTTT.

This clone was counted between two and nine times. The chain's CDR3 is CASSLDRANQPQHF. The CDR3 coding sequence is TGTGCCAGCAGCCTGGACAGGGCTAATCAGCCCCAGCATTTT. The J gene is TRBJ1-5, the V gene TRBV4-2; 8 bases fit TRBD1. Germline V CDR1 and CDR2: LGHNA, YNFKEQ. This CDR3 comprises 14 residues. J lost 4 bases, V lost 4 bases, and 3 bases had no gene match.

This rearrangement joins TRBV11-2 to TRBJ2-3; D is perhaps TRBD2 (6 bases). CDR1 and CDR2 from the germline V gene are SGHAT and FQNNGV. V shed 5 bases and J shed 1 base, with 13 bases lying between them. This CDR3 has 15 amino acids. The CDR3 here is CASSPGRGGTDTQYF. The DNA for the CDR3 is TGTGCCAGCAGCCCCGGGAGAGGAGGCACAGATACGCAGTATTTT.

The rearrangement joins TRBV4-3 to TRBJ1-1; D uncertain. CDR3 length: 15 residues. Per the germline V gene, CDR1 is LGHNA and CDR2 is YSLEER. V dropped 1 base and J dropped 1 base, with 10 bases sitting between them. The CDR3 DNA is TGCGCCAGCAGCCAAGGTCTATACGGGAACACTGAAGCTTTCTTT. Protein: CASSQGLYGNTEAFF.

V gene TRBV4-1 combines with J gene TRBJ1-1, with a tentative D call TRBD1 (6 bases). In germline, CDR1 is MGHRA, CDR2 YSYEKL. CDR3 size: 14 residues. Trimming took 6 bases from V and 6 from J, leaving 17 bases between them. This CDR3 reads CASRRDTGTSEAFF. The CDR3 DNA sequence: TGCGCCAGCAGGAGGGACACGGGGACCTCTGAAGCTTTCTTT.

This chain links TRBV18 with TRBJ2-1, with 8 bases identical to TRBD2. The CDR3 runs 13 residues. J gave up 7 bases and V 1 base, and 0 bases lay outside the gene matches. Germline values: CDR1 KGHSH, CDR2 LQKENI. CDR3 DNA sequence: TGTGCCAGCTCACCACTAGCGGGAAATGAGCAGTTCTTC. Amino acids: CASSPLAGNEQFF.

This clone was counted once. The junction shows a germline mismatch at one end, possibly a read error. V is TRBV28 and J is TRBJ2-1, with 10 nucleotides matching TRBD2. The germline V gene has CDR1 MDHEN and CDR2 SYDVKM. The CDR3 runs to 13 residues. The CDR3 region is CKSGRGVVDEQFF. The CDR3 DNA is TGCAAAAGCGGGAGGGGGGTTGTGGATGAGCAGTTCTTC.

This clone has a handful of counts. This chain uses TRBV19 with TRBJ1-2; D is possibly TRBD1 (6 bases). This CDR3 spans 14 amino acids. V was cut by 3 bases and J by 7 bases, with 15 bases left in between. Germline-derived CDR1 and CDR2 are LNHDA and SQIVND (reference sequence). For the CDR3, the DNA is TGTGCCAGTAGTATTGGGGCAGGGGTCTCTGGCTACACCTTC. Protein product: CASSIGAGVSGYTF.

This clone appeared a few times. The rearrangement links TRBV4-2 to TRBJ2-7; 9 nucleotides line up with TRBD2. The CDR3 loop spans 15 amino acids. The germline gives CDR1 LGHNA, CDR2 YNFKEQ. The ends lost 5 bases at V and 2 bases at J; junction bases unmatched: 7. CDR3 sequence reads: CASSARAGGPYEQYF. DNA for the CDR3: TGTGCCAGCAGCGCTCGAGCGGGGGGCCCCTACGAGCAGTACTTC.

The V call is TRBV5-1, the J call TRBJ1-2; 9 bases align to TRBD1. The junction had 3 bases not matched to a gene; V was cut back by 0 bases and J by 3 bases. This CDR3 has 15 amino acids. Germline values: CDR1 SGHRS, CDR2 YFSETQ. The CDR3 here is CASSLVGQGDYGYTF. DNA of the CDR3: TGCGCCAGCAGCTTGGTGGGACAGGGAGACTATGGCTACACCTTC. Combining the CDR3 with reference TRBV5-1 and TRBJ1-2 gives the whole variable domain KAGVTQTPRYLIKTRGQQVTLSCSPISGHRSVSWYQQTPGQGLQFLFEYFSETQRNKGNFPGRFSGRQFSNSRSEMNVSTLELGDSALYLCASSLVGQGDYGYTFGSGTRLTVV.

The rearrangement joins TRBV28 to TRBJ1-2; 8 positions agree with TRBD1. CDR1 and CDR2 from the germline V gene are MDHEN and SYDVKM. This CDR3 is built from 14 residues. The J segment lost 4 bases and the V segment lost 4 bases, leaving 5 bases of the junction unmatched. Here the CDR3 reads CASSWGQDTYGYTF. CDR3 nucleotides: TGTGCCAGCAGTTGGGGACAGGATACCTATGGCTACACCTTC.